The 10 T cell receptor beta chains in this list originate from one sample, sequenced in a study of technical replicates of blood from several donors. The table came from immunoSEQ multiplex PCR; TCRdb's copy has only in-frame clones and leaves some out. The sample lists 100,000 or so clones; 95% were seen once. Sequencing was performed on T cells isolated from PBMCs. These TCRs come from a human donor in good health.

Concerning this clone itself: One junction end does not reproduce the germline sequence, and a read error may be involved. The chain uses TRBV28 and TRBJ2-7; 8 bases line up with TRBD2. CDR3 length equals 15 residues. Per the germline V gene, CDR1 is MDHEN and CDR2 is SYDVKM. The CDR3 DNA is TGTGCCAGCAGTTTATTAGAGGGTGGTGGCGGGAGGCCCTTCTTC. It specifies CASSLLEGGGGRPFF. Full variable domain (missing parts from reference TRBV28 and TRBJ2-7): DVKVTQSSRYLVKRTGEKVFLECVQDMDHENMFWYRQDPGLGLRLIYFSYDVKMKEKGDIPEGYSVSREKKERFSLILESASTNQTSMYLCASSLLEGGGGRPFFGPGTRLTVT.

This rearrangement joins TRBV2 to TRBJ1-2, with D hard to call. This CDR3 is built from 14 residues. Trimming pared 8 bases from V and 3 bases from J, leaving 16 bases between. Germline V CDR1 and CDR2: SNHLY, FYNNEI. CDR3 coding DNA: TGTGCCAGCGGTCCTGATGTTTCAGACTATGGCTACACCTTC. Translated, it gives CASGPDVSDYGYTF. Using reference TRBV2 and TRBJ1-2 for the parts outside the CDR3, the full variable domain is EPEVTQTPSHQVTQMGQEVILRCVPISNHLYFYWYRQILGQKVEFLVSFYNNEISEKSEIFDDQFSVERPDGSNFTLKIRSTKLEDSAMYFCASGPDVSDYGYTFGSGTRLTVV.

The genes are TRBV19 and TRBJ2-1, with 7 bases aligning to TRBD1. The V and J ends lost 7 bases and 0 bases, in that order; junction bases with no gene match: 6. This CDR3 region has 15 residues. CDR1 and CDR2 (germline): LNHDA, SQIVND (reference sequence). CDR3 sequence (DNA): TGTGCCAGTATGGGGGACAGTTTCTCCTACAATGAGCAGTTCTTC. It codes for CASMGDSFSYNEQFF.

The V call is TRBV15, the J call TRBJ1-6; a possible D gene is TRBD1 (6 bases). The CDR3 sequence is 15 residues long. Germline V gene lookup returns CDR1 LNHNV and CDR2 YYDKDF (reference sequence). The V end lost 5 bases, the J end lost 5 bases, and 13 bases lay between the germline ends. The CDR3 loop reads CATSERGSNNSPLHF. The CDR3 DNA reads TGTGCCACCAGCGAAAGGGGGTCTAATAATTCACCCCTCCACTTT.

The CDR3 bases are TGTGCCGCCGGGACAGGGGGCGATGAGCAGTTCTTC. It translates to CAAGTGGDEQFF. V and J are TRBV10-3 and TRBJ2-1; 12 positions match TRBD1. The ends lost 11 bases at V and 8 bases at J; junction bases unmatched: 4. CDR1 is ENHRY, CDR2 SYGVKD, per germline. CDR3 length: 12 amino acids.

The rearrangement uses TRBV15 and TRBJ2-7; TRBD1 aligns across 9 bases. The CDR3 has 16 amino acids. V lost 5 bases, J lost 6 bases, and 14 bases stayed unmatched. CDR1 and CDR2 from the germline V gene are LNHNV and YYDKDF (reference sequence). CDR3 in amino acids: CATSDRDRAVVGEQYF. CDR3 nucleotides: TGTGCCACCAGCGACCGGGACAGGGCGGTCGTTGGCGAGCAGTACTTC.

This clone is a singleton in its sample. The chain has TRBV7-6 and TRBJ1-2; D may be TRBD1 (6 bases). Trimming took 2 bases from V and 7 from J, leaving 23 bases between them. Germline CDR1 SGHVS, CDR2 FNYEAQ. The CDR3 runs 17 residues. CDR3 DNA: TGTGCCAGCAGCTTATACGGAGGTGGCAGGGGATCATCTGGCTACACCTTC. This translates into CASSLYGGGRGSSGYTF.

CDR3 region: CASSSYRGPDSYEQYF. DNA for the CDR3: TGTGCCAGCAGCTCGTACAGGGGGCCTGACTCCTACGAGCAGTACTTC. The V gene is TRBV7-9, the J gene TRBJ2-7; 9 bases are a match to TRBD1. The germline gives CDR1 SEHNR, CDR2 FQNEAQ (reference sequence). This CDR3 comprises 16 residues. V dropped 4 bases and J dropped 0; count of bases not matched to a gene: 7.

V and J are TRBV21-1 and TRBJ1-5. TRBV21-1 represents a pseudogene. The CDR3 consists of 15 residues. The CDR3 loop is CASSSGEARVQPQHF. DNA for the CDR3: TGTGCCAGCAGCTCCGGGGAAGCAAGGGTTCAGCCCCAGCATTTT.

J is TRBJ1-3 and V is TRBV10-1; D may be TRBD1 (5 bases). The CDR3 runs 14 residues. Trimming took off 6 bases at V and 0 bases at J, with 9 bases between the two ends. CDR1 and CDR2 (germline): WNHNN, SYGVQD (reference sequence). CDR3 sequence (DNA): TGCGCCAGCAGGGACACGAGCTCTGGAAACACCATATATTTT. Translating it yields CASRDTSSGNTIYF.